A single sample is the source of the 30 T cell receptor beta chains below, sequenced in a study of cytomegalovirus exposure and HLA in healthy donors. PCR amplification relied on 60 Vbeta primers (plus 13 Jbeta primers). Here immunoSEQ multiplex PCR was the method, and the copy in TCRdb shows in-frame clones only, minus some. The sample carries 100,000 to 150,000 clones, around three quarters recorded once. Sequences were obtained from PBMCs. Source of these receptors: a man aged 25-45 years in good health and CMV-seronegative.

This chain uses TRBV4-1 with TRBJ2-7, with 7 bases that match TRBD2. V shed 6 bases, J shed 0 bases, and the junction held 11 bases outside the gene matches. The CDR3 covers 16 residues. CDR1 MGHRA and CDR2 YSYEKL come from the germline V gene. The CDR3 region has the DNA TGCGCCAGCAGGGAAGACAGCGGGGCGAGCTCCTACGAGCAGTACTTC. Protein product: CASREDSGASSYEQYF.

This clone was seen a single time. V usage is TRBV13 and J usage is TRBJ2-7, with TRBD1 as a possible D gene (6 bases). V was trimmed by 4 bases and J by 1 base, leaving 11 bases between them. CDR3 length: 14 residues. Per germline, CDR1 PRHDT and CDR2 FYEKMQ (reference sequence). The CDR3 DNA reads TGTGCCAGCAGCTCCGCGACAGGTTCCTACGAGCAGTACTTC. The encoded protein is CASSSATGSYEQYF.

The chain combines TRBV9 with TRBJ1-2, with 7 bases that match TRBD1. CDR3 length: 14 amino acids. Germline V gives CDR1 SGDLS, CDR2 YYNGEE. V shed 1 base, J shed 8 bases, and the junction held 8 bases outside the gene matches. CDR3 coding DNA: TGTGCCAGCAGCGTACTGGAGACAGGGAGAGGCTACACCTTC. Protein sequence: CASSVLETGRGYTF.

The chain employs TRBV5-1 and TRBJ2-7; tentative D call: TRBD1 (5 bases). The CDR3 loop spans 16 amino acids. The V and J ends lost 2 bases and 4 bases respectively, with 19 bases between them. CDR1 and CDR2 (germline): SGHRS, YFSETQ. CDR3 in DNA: TGCGCCAGCAGCTTTGCTGGTGTAAGGGGCGCTTACGAGCAGTACTTC. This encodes CASSFAGVRGAYEQYF.

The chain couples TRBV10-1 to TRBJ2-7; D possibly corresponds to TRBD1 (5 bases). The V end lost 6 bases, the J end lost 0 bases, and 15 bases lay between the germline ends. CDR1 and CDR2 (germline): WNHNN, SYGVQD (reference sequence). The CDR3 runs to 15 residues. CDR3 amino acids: CASSPGPYSSYEQYF. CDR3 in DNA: TGCGCCAGCAGCCCAGGGCCCTACAGCTCCTACGAGCAGTACTTC.

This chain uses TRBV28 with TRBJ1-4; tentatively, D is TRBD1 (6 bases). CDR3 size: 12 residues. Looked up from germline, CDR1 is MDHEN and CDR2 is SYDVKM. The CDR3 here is CAIRQDNEKLFF. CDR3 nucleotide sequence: TGTGCAATTAGACAGGATAATGAAAAACTGTTTTTT.

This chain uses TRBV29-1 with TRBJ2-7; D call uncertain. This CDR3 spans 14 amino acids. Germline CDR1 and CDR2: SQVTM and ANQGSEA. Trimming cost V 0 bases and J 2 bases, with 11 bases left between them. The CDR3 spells CSVEDQAAPYEQYF. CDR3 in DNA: TGCAGCGTTGAAGATCAGGCAGCCCCCTACGAGCAGTACTTC.

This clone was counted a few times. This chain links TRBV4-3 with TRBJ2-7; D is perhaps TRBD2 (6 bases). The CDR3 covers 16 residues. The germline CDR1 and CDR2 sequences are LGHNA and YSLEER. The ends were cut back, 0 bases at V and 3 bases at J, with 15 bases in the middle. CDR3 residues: CASSQDEGTGIYEQYF. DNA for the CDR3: TGCGCCAGCAGCCAAGATGAGGGGACTGGGATCTACGAGCAGTACTTC.

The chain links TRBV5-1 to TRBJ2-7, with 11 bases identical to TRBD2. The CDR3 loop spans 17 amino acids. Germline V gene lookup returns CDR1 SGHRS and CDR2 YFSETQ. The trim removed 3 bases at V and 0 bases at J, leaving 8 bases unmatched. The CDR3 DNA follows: TGCGCCAGCAGCTCCCACCAGACTAGCGGGAACTCCTACGAGCAGTACTTC. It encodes CASSSHQTSGNSYEQYF. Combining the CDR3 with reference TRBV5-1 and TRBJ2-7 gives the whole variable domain KAGVTQTPRYLIKTRGQQVTLSCSPISGHRSVSWYQQTPGQGLQFLFEYFSETQRNKGNFPGRFSGRQFSNSRSEMNVSTLELGDSALYLCASSSHQTSGNSYEQYFGPGTRLTVT.

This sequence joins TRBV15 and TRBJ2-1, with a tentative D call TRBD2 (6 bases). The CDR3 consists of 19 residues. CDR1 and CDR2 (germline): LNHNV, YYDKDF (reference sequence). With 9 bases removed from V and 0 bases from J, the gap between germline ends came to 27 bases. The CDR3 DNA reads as TGTGCCACGTCAATGGGCGGGACCTTCCCCCCCGGCTCCTACAATGAGCAGTTCTTC. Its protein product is CATSMGGTFPPGSYNEQFF.

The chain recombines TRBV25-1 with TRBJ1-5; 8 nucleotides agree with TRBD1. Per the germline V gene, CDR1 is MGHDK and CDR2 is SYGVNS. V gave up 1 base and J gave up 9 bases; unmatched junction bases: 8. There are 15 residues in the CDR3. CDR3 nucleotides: TGTGCCAGCAGTGAATGGTCACAGGGGGGTGGGCCCCAGCATTTT. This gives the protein CASSEWSQGGGPQHF.

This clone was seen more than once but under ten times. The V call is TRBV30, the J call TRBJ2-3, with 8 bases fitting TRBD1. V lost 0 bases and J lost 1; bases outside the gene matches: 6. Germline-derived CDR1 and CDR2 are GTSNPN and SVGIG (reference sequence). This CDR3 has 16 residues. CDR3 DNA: TGTGCCTGGAGTGTATTTTCAGGGGGCCGCACAGATACGCAGTATTTT. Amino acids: CAWSVFSGGRTDTQYF.

CDR3 sequence reads: CATRRGTSGFGGELFF. In DNA, the CDR3 is TGTGCCACCCGGAGAGGGACTAGCGGTTTTGGCGGGGAGCTGTTTTTT. The chain links TRBV19 to TRBJ2-2; 11 bases match TRBD2. Germline values: CDR1 LNHDA, CDR2 SQIVND (reference sequence). Unmatched junction bases numbered 14, after V lost 10 bases and J lost 7 bases. The CDR3 has 16 residues.

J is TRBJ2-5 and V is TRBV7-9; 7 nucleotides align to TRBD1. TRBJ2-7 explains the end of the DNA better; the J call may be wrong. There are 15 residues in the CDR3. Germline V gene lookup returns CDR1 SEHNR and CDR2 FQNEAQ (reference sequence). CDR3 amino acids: CASSSPDRKSYEQYF. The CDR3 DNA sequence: TGTGCCAGCAGCTCCCCGGACAGGAAATCCTACGAGCAGTACTTC.

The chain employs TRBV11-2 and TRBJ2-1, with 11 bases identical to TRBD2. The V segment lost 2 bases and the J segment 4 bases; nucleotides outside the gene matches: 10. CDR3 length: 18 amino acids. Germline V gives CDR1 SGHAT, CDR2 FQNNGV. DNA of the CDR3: TGTGCCAGCAGCTTAAAGGCTAGCGGGAGGAGGGGGTACAATGAGCAGTTCTTC. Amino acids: CASSLKASGRRGYNEQFF.

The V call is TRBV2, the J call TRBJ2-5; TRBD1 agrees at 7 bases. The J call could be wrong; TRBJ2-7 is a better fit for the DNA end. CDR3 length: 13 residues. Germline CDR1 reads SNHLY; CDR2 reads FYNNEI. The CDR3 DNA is TGTGCCAGCAGGGCCGGGACAGCCTACGAGCAGTACTTC. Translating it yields CASRAGTAYEQYF.

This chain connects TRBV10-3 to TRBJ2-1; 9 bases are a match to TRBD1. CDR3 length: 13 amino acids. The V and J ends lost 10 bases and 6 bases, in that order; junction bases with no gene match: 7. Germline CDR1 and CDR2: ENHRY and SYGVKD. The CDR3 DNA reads TGTGCCACCTCCGGGACAGGGATCAATGAGCAGTTCTTC. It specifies CATSGTGINEQFF.

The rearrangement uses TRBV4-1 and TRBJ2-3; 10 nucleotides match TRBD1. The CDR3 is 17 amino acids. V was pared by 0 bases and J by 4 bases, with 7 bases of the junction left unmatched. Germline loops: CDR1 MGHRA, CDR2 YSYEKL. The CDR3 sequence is CASSQDRPGQGPDTQYF. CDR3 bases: TGCGCCAGCAGCCAAGATAGGCCGGGACAGGGGCCAGATACGCAGTATTTT.

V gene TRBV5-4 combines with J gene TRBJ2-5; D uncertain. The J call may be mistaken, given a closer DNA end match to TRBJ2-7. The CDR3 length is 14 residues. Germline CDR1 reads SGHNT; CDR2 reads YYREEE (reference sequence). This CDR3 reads CASSQQTEPYEQYF. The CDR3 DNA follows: TGTGCCAGCAGCCAGCAAACAGAGCCCTACGAGCAGTACTTC.

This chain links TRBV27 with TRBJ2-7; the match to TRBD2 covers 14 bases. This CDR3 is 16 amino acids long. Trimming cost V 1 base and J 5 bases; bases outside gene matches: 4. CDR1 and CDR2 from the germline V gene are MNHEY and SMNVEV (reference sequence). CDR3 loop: CASSLLTSGGANEQYF. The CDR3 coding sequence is TGTGCCAGCAGTTTATTGACTAGCGGGGGGGCTAACGAGCAGTACTTC.

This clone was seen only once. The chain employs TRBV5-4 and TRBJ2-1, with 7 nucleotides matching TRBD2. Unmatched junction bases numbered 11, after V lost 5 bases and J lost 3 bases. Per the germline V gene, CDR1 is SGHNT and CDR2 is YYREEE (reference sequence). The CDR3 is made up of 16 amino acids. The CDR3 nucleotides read TGTGCCAGCAGTCCGGGGGGACTCCTAAACTACAATGAGCAGTTCTTC. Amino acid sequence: CASSPGGLLNYNEQFF.

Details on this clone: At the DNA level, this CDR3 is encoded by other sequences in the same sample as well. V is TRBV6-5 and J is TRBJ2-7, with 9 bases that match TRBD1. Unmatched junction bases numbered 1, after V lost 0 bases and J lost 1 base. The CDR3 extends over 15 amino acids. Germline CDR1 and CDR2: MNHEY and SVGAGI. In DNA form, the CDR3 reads TGTGCCAGCAGTTACTCGACAGGGGGGTCCTACGAGCAGTACTTC. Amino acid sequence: CASSYSTGGSYEQYF.

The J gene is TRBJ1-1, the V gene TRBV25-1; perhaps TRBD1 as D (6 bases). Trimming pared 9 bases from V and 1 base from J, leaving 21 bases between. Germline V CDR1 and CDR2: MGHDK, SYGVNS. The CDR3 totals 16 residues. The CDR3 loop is CASIGGSLIGNTEAFF. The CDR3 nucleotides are TGTGCCAGTATTGGGGGCAGTCTCATTGGGAACACTGAAGCTTTCTTT.

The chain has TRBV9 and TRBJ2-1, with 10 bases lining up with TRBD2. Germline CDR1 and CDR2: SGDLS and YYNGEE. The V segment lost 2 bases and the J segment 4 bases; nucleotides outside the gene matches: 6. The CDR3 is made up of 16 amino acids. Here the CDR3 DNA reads TGTGCCAGCAGCGTTATTAGCGGGAGGATTTACAATGAGCAGTTCTTC. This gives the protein CASSVISGRIYNEQFF.

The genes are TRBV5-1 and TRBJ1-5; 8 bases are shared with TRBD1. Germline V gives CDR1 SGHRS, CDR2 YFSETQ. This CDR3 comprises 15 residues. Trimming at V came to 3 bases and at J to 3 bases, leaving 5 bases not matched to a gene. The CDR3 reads CASSSGQGINQPQHF. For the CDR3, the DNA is TGCGCCAGCAGCTCCGGACAGGGTATCAATCAGCCCCAGCATTTT.

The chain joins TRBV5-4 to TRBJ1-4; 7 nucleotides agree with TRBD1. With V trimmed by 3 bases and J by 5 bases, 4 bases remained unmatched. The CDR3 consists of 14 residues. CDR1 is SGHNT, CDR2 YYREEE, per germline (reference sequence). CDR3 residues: CASSSDRVNEKLFF. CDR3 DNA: TGTGCCAGCAGCTCCGACAGGGTAAATGAAAAACTGTTTTTT. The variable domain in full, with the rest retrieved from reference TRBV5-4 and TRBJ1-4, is ETGVTQSPTHLIKTRGQQVTLRCSSQSGHNTVSWYQQALGQGPQFIFQYYREEENGRGNFPPRFSGLQFPNYSSELNVNALELDDSALYLCASSSDRVNEKLFFGSGTQLSVL.

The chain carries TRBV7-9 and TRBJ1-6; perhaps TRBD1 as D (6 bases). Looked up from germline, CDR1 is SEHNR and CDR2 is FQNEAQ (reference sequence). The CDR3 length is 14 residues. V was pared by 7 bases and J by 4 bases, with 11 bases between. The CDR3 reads CASTPQGYNSPLHF. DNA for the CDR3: TGTGCCAGCACCCCACAGGGTTATAATTCACCCCTCCACTTT.

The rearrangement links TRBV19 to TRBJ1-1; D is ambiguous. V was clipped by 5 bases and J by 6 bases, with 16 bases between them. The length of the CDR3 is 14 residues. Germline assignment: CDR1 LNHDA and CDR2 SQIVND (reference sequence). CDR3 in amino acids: CASSVEGGIAEAFF. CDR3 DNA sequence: TGTGCCAGTAGTGTCGAGGGAGGGATCGCTGAAGCTTTCTTT.

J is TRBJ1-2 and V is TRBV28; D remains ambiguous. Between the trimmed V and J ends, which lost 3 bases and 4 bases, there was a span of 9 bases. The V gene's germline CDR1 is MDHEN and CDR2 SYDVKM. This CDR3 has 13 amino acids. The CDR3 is CASSFSGFYGYTF. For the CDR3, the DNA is TGTGCCAGCAGTTTCTCGGGGTTCTATGGCTACACCTTC.

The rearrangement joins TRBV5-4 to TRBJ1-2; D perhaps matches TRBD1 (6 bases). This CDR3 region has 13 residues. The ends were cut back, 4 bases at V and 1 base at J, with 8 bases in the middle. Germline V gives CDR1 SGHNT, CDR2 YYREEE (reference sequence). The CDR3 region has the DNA TGTGCCAGCAGCCAACAGGGTAACTATGGCTACACCTTC. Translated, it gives CASSQQGNYGYTF.